Below are 16 T cell receptor beta chains sequenced from a single sample in a study of OX40 agonist ivuxolimab in advanced cancers. Measured with immunoSEQ multiplex PCR; TCRdb has only the in-frame clones, and not every one. Found here are roughly 99,000 clones, 85% to 95% of them singletons; the top ten hold about 1.2%. The material sequenced was CD4+ or CD8+ T cells sorted from blood, taken in a trial of the OX40 agonist ivuxolimab. These receptors were obtained from an adult with an advanced solid tumor such as melanoma, head and neck, liver or kidney cancer.

The rearrangement joins TRBV27 to TRBJ2-1; 12 positions agree with TRBD2. The CDR3 length is 20 residues. Germline-derived CDR1 and CDR2 are MNHEY and SMNVEV (reference sequence). V trimming: 6 bases; J trimming: 0 bases; junction bases outside the gene matches: 15. In DNA, the CDR3 is TGTGCCAGCAGGGGGGGGACTAGCGGGTCCCAATCATTCTCCTACAATGAGCAGTTCTTC. Translated, it gives CASRGGTSGSQSFSYNEQFF.

This clone was counted once. The J gene is TRBJ1-5, the V gene TRBV7-9, with TRBD1 identical over 7 bases. J lost 4 bases, V lost 1 base, and 1 base had no gene match. The CDR3 runs 14 residues. CDR1 and CDR2 (germline): SEHNR, FQNEAQ (reference sequence). CDR3 bases: TGTGCCAGCAGCTTAGGACAGGGTAATCAGCCCCAGCATTTT. Translation: CASSLGQGNQPQHF.

The chain combines TRBV12-5 with TRBJ2-3, with TRBD2 identical over 7 bases. Trimming cost V 0 bases and J 5 bases; bases outside gene matches: 8. Germline CDR1 reads LGHNT; CDR2 reads FRNRAP. CDR3 length: 16 residues. This chain's CDR3 is CASGLVMGGLGDTQYF. The CDR3 coding sequence is TGTGCTAGTGGTTTGGTAATGGGAGGACTAGGAGATACGCAGTATTTT.

The chain couples TRBV9 to TRBJ1-5; tentative D call: TRBD1 (5 bases). Germline loops: CDR1 SGDLS, CDR2 YYNGEE. V shed 3 bases and J shed 0 bases, with 7 bases lying between them. The CDR3 has 14 amino acids. The CDR3 region is CASSGGDSNQPQHF. Here the CDR3 DNA reads TGTGCCAGCAGCGGAGGGGATAGCAATCAGCCCCAGCATTTT.

The CDR3 DNA reads as TGTGCCAGCGGGCCCGGGACAGGGACACCTGGGGCCAACGTCCTGACTTTC. This translates into CASGPGTGTPGANVLTF. V gene TRBV27 combines with J gene TRBJ2-6, with 9 nucleotides matching TRBD1. There are 17 residues in the CDR3. The trim removed 8 bases at V and 2 bases at J, leaving 10 bases unmatched. Germline CDR1 reads MNHEY; CDR2 reads SMNVEV (reference sequence).

The V and J genes are TRBV19 and TRBJ2-1; TRBD2 agrees at 11 bases. The V segment lost 3 bases and the J segment 0 bases; nucleotides outside the gene matches: 13. Germline CDR1 reads LNHDA; CDR2 reads SQIVND (reference sequence). The CDR3 is 20 residues long. CDR3 DNA: TGTGCCAGTAGTATCGGTACTAGCGGGAGCGGCCGAACCTCCTACAATGAGCAGTTCTTC. This sequence encodes CASSIGTSGSGRTSYNEQFF.

V gene TRBV28 combines with J gene TRBJ2-5, with unresolved D. The J call is in doubt because the DNA end fits TRBJ2-7 better. This CDR3 contains 14 residues. CDR1 is MDHEN and CDR2 is SYDVKM in the germline V gene. In nucleotides, the CDR3 is TGTGCCAGCAGTTTATCGGCCGGAACCTACGAGCAGTACTTC. Its protein is CASSLSAGTYEQYF.

The V gene is TRBV10-3, the J gene TRBJ2-7; D is possibly TRBD1 (5 bases). CDR1 is ENHRY, CDR2 SYGVKD, per germline. The V and J ends lost 6 bases and 4 bases respectively, with 13 bases between them. The CDR3 runs 13 residues. The CDR3 DNA sequence: TGTGCCATCAGCAGGGCCCTCGAATACGAGCAGTACTTC. It yields the protein CAISRALEYEQYF.

This clone was seen just once. The V call is TRBV5-1, the J call TRBJ1-4; 11 positions match TRBD1. Germline values: CDR1 SGHRS, CDR2 YFSETQ. J lost 4 bases, V lost 2 bases, and 1 base had no gene match. The CDR3 is 15 amino acids. Here the CDR3 DNA reads TGCGCCAGCAGCTTTGGGACAGGGGGTAATGAAAAACTGTTTTTT. Amino acid sequence: CASSFGTGGNEKLFF.

The V and J genes are TRBV7-2 and TRBJ2-5; TRBD2 is a possible D gene (5 bases). V lost 2 bases and J 2 bases, leaving 12 bases between the germline ends. CDR1 is SGHTA and CDR2 is FQGNSA in the germline V gene. CDR3 size: 15 residues. CDR3 coding DNA: TGTGCCAGCAGCTTATCGTTGCAGCGGCAAGAGACCCAGTACTTC. This codes for CASSLSLQRQETQYF.

In this sample, this clone turned up once. The CDR3 sequence: CASSYTGQGNTEAFF. In DNA form, the CDR3 reads TGTGCCAGCAGTTATACGGGACAGGGGAACACTGAAGCTTTCTTT. V gene TRBV6-4 combines with J gene TRBJ1-1; TRBD1 matches at 9 bases. The CDR3 totals 15 residues. From germline, CDR1 is MRHNA and CDR2 SNTAGT. V trimming: 5 bases; J trimming: 1 base; junction bases outside the gene matches: 5.

The CDR3 region has the DNA TGTGCCAGCAGCCTATACAATGAGCAGTTCTTC. Translating it yields CASSLYNEQFF. J is TRBJ2-1 and V is TRBV14; D is unresolved. CDR1 SGHDN and CDR2 FVKESK come from the germline V gene. V was cut by 4 bases and J by 4 bases, with 2 bases left in between. The CDR3 extends over 11 amino acids.

The chain carries TRBV2 and TRBJ1-2; perhaps TRBD1 as D (5 bases). Germline loops: CDR1 SNHLY, CDR2 FYNNEI. This CDR3 comprises 14 residues. The V end lost 6 bases, the J end lost 5 bases, and 16 bases lay between the germline ends. The CDR3, as DNA: TGTGCCAGCAGCGCTTTACTAGAGGGGTATGGCTACACCTTC. It is translated as CASSALLEGYGYTF.

This chain uses TRBV19 with TRBJ1-4, with 9 nucleotides matching TRBD1. Trimming removed 5 bases from V and 2 bases from J; junction bases left unmatched: 12. Looked up from germline, CDR1 is LNHDA and CDR2 is SQIVND (reference sequence). The CDR3 length is 18 residues. DNA of the CDR3: TGTGCCAGTAGTGGGTGGCGAACAGGGGGCGGCACTAATGAAAAACTGTTTTTT. Its protein is CASSGWRTGGGTNEKLFF. Full variable domain (remainder filled in from reference TRBV19 and TRBJ1-4): DGGITQSPKYLFRKEGQNVTLSCEQNLNHDAMYWYRQDPGQGLRLIYYSQIVNDFQKGDIAEGYSVSREKKESFPLTVTSAQKNPTAFYLCASSGWRTGGGTNEKLFFGSGTQLSVL.

The CDR3 DNA sequence: TGTGCCAGCAGCAAGGACAGGGGCACAGATACGCAGTATTTT. This translates into CASSKDRGTDTQYF. V usage is TRBV11-1 and J usage is TRBJ2-3, with 8 bases that match TRBD1. CDR1 and CDR2 from the germline V gene are SGHAT and FQDESV (reference sequence). The CDR3 extends over 14 amino acids. V shed 5 bases and J 1 base; nucleotides not matched to a gene: 2.

This sequence joins TRBV7-9 and TRBJ2-6; D possibly corresponds to TRBD1 (6 bases). V was cut by 4 bases and J by 2 bases, with 9 bases left in between. In germline, CDR1 is SEHNR, CDR2 FQNEAQ (reference sequence). The length of the CDR3 is 15 residues. The CDR3 DNA follows: TGTGCCAGCAGCTCTCGACAGGCTGGGGCCAACGTCCTGACTTTC. The encoded protein is CASSSRQAGANVLTF.